The clone carrying this T cell receptor beta chain has at least ten counts. Trimming at V came to 1 base and at J to 5 bases, leaving 6 bases not matched to a gene. The germline V gene has CDR1 SGHAT and CDR2 FQNNGV. The CDR3 runs 16 residues. The CDR3 regions of TCR beta were amplified from RNA transcripts. When the TCR CDR3 underwent first-round RT-PCR, the HTBI primer set was used. TCRdb reprocessed the multiplex PCR reads with MiXCR, giving one entry per CDR3 protein. The sample includes more than 500,000 distinct CDR3 sequences, around 15% seen only once; the top ten take approximately 15%. This entry is derived from a study of T cells in Graves' hyperthyroidism and ophthalmopathy. Exclusion followed for patients with uncontrolled infection, other autoimmune disease, pregnancy or lactation.

This chain joins TRBV11-2 and TRBJ2-5, with 11 nucleotides matching TRBD2. This clonotype was obtained from a middle-aged woman with Graves' hyperthyroidism. Material: blood. The CDR3 region has the DNA TGTGCCAGCAGCTTAGCCGGACTAGCGGGTATCGAGACCCAGTACTTC. Translating gives CASSLAGLAGIETQYF.